These 24 T cell receptor beta chains share one sample of origin, sequenced in a study of blood T cell repertoires in COVID-19. Assay used: immunoSEQ multiplex PCR; TCRdb lists only in-frame clones, some missing. The sample contains 70,000 or so clones, around 87% of which appear only once. Sequenced material: peripheral blood. The source of these receptors is an older man with active COVID-19.

V and J are TRBV19 and TRBJ1-2, with a possible D match to TRBD1 (6 bases). CDR1 is LNHDA, CDR2 SQIVND, per germline (reference sequence). V was clipped by 11 bases and J by 4 bases, with 14 bases between them. The CDR3 contains 12 residues. In nucleotides, the CDR3 is TGTGCCGGTGGGGGGGCGGCCTATGGCTACACCTTC. Its translation is CAGGGAAYGYTF.

The chain couples TRBV6-5 to TRBJ1-1; D is possibly TRBD1 (5 bases). The CDR3 length is 13 residues. Germline V CDR1 and CDR2: MNHEY, SVGAGI. Between the trimmed V and J ends, which lost 5 bases and 4 bases, there was a span of 11 bases. CDR3 DNA sequence: TGTGCCAGCAGTCCAGGGTACGGCACTGAAGCTTTCTTT. It specifies CASSPGYGTEAFF.

This clone was seen a handful of times. The genes are TRBV5-4 and TRBJ2-1, with TRBD2 matching over 9 bases. CDR1 is SGHNT and CDR2 is YYREEE in the germline V gene (reference sequence). There are 16 residues in the CDR3. V was clipped by 1 base and J by 8 bases; unmatched bases: 10. The CDR3 sequence is CASSLPLAGLRDEQFF. The CDR3, as DNA: TGTGCCAGCAGCTTGCCCCTAGCGGGACTCCGGGATGAGCAGTTCTTC.

The CDR3 coding sequence is TGTGCCATCAGTGAGAGGACTAGCGGGTTCCAGAGCTCCTACAATGAGCAGTTCTTC. Its protein product is CAISERTSGFQSSYNEQFF. The J gene is TRBJ2-1, the V gene TRBV10-3, with 11 bases identical to TRBD2. With 2 bases clipped from V and 0 bases from J, the junction kept 9 bases outside the gene matches. CDR3 size: 19 residues. Germline CDR1 ENHRY, CDR2 SYGVKD.

The V and J genes are TRBV29-1 and TRBJ2-7; TRBD2 matches at 7 bases. In germline, CDR1 is SQVTM, CDR2 ANQGSEA. This CDR3 is built from 14 residues. V shed 3 bases, J shed 2 bases, and the junction held 7 bases outside the gene matches. The DNA of the CDR3 is TGCAGCGTTGAGGGGGGGGACCTGGCCTACGAGCAGTACTTC. Amino acid sequence: CSVEGGDLAYEQYF.

DNA of the CDR3: TGTGCCCCCGGGACTAGCCCGACGGGGGTTTACAATGAGCAGTTCTTC. The encoded protein is CAPGTSPTGVYNEQFF. The chain links TRBV7-9 to TRBJ2-1; 9 bases align to TRBD2. The CDR3 extends over 16 amino acids. The V and J ends lost 11 bases and 4 bases, in that order; junction bases with no gene match: 15. From germline, CDR1 is SEHNR and CDR2 FQNEAQ (reference sequence). Full variable domain (missing parts from reference TRBV7-9 and TRBJ2-1): DTGVSQNPRHKITKRGQNVTFRCDPISEHNRLYWYRQTLGQGPEFLTYFQNEAQLEKSRLLSDRFSAERPKGSFSTLEIQRTEQGDSAMYLCAPGTSPTGVYNEQFFGPGTRLTVL.

The chain employs TRBV28 and TRBJ2-3; 8 nucleotides match TRBD1. Germline V CDR1 and CDR2: MDHEN, SYDVKM. V shed 7 bases and J 5 bases; nucleotides not matched to a gene: 11. The CDR3 has 15 amino acids. CDR3 nucleotides: TGTGCCAGCACGCGGCAGGGGGCGCGTAGAGATACGCAGTATTTT. This codes for CASTRQGARRDTQYF.

This sequence joins TRBV7-2 and TRBJ2-3; D is undetermined. Germline CDR1 is SGHTA and CDR2 is FQGNSA. The ends were cut back, 2 bases at V and 4 bases at J, with 7 bases in the middle. The CDR3 is 13 amino acids. The CDR3 sequence: CASSLFSSDTQYF. CDR3 nucleotides: TGTGCCAGCAGCTTATTCTCGTCAGATACGCAGTATTTT.

The rearrangement joins TRBV28 to TRBJ2-5; 10 nucleotides agree with TRBD2. This CDR3 is 16 amino acids long. Germline loops: CDR1 MDHEN, CDR2 SYDVKM. The ends lost 5 bases at V and 5 bases at J; junction bases unmatched: 11. This chain's CDR3 is CASSPSGSGRRETQYF. CDR3 sequence (DNA): TGTGCCAGCAGTCCCAGTGGTAGCGGGAGGCGGGAGACCCAGTACTTC. The full variable domain, with the rest looked up from reference TRBV28 and TRBJ2-5, is DVKVTQSSRYLVKRTGEKVFLECVQDMDHENMFWYRQDPGLGLRLIYFSYDVKMKEKGDIPEGYSVSREKKERFSLILESASTNQTSMYLCASSPSGSGRRETQYFGPGTRLLVL.

V usage is TRBV18 and J usage is TRBJ1-3; D perhaps matches TRBD1 (5 bases). The CDR3 is 17 residues long. Germline assignment: CDR1 KGHSH and CDR2 LQKENI. Trimming pared 4 bases from V and 0 bases from J, leaving 16 bases between. In DNA, the CDR3 is TGTGCCAGCTCACACCGTAGTGGGGGGATCTCTGGAAACACCATATATTTT. Translating gives CASSHRSGGISGNTIYF.

The V and J genes are TRBV6-4 and TRBJ2-1; TRBD2 agrees at 8 bases. The ends lost 7 bases at V and 4 bases at J; junction bases unmatched: 9. The CDR3 spans 15 residues. Germline CDR1 is MRHNA and CDR2 is SNTAGT. CDR3 in amino acids: CASTKDGGVYNEQFF. The CDR3 region has the DNA TGTGCCAGCACCAAGGACGGGGGGGTTTACAATGAGCAGTTCTTC.

The rearrangement uses TRBV27 and TRBJ2-7, with D possibly being TRBD2 (5 bases). The CDR3 loop spans 15 amino acids. Germline CDR1 is MNHEY and CDR2 is SMNVEV (reference sequence). V was trimmed by 0 bases and J by 6 bases, leaving 15 bases between them. The CDR3: CASSLSPAAPGEQYF. The CDR3 DNA is TGTGCCAGCAGTTTATCGCCAGCGGCCCCGGGCGAGCAGTACTTC.

The chain employs TRBV5-5 and TRBJ2-7, with a tentative D call TRBD2 (6 bases). Trimming pared 3 bases from V and 6 bases from J, leaving 13 bases between. The CDR3 length is 13 residues. Germline loops: CDR1 SGHKS, CDR2 YYEKEE (reference sequence). This CDR3 is CASSWRTTGEQYF. The CDR3 DNA is TGTGCCAGCAGCTGGAGGACTACCGGCGAGCAGTACTTC.

This sequence joins TRBV7-2 and TRBJ1-4, with D perhaps matching TRBD1 (5 bases). Looked up from germline, CDR1 is SGHTA and CDR2 is FQGNSA. V lost 5 bases and J 11 bases, leaving 27 bases between the germline ends. The length of the CDR3 is 17 residues. CDR3 nucleotides: TGTGCCAGCAGCCAGGGCCCCCTAAGGGGCCGGGTGCAGAAACTGTTTTTT. Protein product: CASSQGPLRGRVQKLFF.

The V and J genes are TRBV3-1 (or the pseudogene TRBV3-2) and TRBJ2-3; TRBD1 matches at 9 bases. Losses at the gene ends were 1 base for V and 5 bases for J; bases not matched to a gene: 1. The CDR3 has 14 amino acids. Per germline, CDR1 LGHDT and CDR2 YNNKEL (reference sequence). The CDR3 sequence is CASSQVGQGDTQYF. CDR3 coding DNA: TGTGCCAGCAGCCAAGTGGGACAGGGAGATACGCAGTATTTT.

The V call is TRBV7-9, the J call TRBJ2-3; 13 bases map to TRBD2. The CDR3 is 16 residues long. Looked up from germline, CDR1 is SEHNR and CDR2 is FQNEAQ (reference sequence). V shed 5 bases and J 4 bases; nucleotides not matched to a gene: 6. This CDR3 reads CASSRRGLAGSDTQYF. The CDR3 DNA reads TGTGCCAGCAGCAGACGGGGACTAGCGGGATCAGATACGCAGTATTTT. Drawing the rest from reference TRBV7-9 and TRBJ2-3, the complete variable domain is DTGVSQNPRHKITKRGQNVTFRCDPISEHNRLYWYRQTLGQGPEFLTYFQNEAQLEKSRLLSDRFSAERPKGSFSTLEIQRTEQGDSAMYLCASSRRGLAGSDTQYFGPGTRLTVL.

The gene calls are TRBV3-1 (or the pseudogene TRBV3-2) and TRBJ2-1, with 11 bases aligning to TRBD2. The CDR3 extends over 15 amino acids. V shed 1 base and J 9 bases; nucleotides not matched to a gene: 5. CDR1 is LGHDT, CDR2 YNNKEL, per germline (reference sequence). CDR3 amino acids: CASSQVLAGGGEQFF. CDR3 bases: TGTGCCAGCAGCCAAGTGTTAGCGGGAGGGGGTGAGCAGTTCTTC.

The chain is built from TRBV11-3 and TRBJ2-1; 13 nucleotides align to TRBD2. The CDR3 length is 15 residues. V trimming: 2 bases; J trimming: 10 bases; junction bases outside the gene matches: 5. In germline, CDR1 is SGHNT, CDR2 YENEEA. The CDR3 DNA sequence: TGTGCCAGCAGCTTATTGGGGACTAGCGGGACCGAGCAGTTCTTC. Translating it yields CASSLLGTSGTEQFF.

The gene calls are TRBV15 and TRBJ2-3; no reliable D call. Germline CDR1 is LNHNV and CDR2 is YYDKDF (reference sequence). The CDR3 has 19 residues. Trimming shortened V by 0 bases and J by 2 bases, and 21 bases separated the two germline ends. CDR3 in amino acids: CATSRDPPAVWATTDTQYF. The CDR3 DNA reads as TGTGCCACCAGCAGAGACCCCCCGGCTGTGTGGGCCACCACAGATACGCAGTATTTT. The whole variable domain, remainder taken from reference TRBV15 and TRBJ2-3, is DAMVIQNPRYQVTQFGKPVTLSCSQTLNHNVMYWYQQKSSQAPKLLFHYYDKDFNNEADTPDNFQSRRPNTSFCFLDIRSPGLGDTAMYLCATSRDPPAVWATTDTQYFGPGTRLTVL.

The rearrangement links TRBV21-1 to TRBJ2-5; TRBD2 is the table's D call and was not checked against the DNA. TRBV21-1 is classified as a pseudogene. The CDR3 is made up of 17 amino acids. The CDR3 protein is CASSKGGSGIQGETQYF. In nucleotides, the CDR3 is TGTGCCAGCAGCAAAGGAGGCTCCGGGATCCAAGGAGAGACCCAGTACTTC.

The rearrangement uses TRBV7-3 and TRBJ1-1, with D possibly matching TRBD1 (6 bases). The V gene's germline CDR1 is SGHTA and CDR2 FQGTGA. This CDR3 is 14 amino acids long. V lost 4 bases and J 5 bases, leaving 14 bases between the germline ends. CDR3 residues: CASSSQGGGTEAFF. CDR3 sequence (DNA): TGTGCCAGCAGCTCCCAAGGGGGGGGGACTGAAGCTTTCTTT.

This clone was seen only a few times. The chain carries TRBV9 and TRBJ2-3, with D possibly matching TRBD2 (5 bases). From germline, CDR1 is SGDLS and CDR2 YYNGEE. The V gene lost 3 bases and the J gene lost 0 bases, with 17 bases spanning the gap. This CDR3 is built from 17 residues. In nucleotides, the CDR3 is TGTGCCAGCAGCGGAGTGTCGGCTAGCCCTAGCACAGATACGCAGTATTTT. Protein: CASSGVSASPSTDTQYF.

The chain joins TRBV18 to TRBJ2-3, with unresolved D. The V gene lost 3 bases and the J gene lost 6 bases, with 16 bases spanning the gap. Looked up from germline, CDR1 is KGHSH and CDR2 is LQKENI. The CDR3 is 15 amino acids. This CDR3 is CASSPLPSNGDTQYF. In DNA form, the CDR3 reads TGTGCCAGCTCACCCCTACCTAGTAACGGGGATACGCAGTATTTT.

This clone was seen once. The chain couples TRBV9 to TRBJ2-7, with TRBD2 matching 14 bases. V was pared by 3 bases and J by 3 bases, with 2 bases of the junction left unmatched. Germline CDR1 SGDLS, CDR2 YYNGEE. The CDR3 covers 15 residues. The CDR3 DNA reads TGTGCCAGCAGCGCGGGACTAGCGGGAGTCTACGAGCAGTACTTC. Its translation: CASSAGLAGVYEQYF.